Below are 18 T cell receptor beta chains sequenced from a single sample in a study of vaccination and CD4 T cells after COVID-19. No antigens are known for them. The study sequenced cultured CD4+ T cell DNA using the Oncomine TCR Beta short-read assay. Each CDR3 protein is one row after TCRdb ran MiXCR on the PCR reads. The data contain some 13,000 distinct CDR3 sequences, roughly 61% of them singletons. Treatment defined: roughly ten-day PBMC culture with coronavirus spike peptide pools or control peptides (ViraFEST assay). The input for sequencing was CD4+ T cells from blood, cultured in vitro, taken before SARS-CoV-2 vaccination. The receptors come from a human donor who had recovered from COVID-19.

This clonotype was seen a handful of times. The chain couples TRBV6-2 or TRBV6-3 to TRBJ2-2, with a tentative D call TRBD1 (5 bases). There are 13 residues in the CDR3. The V end lost 6 bases, the J end lost 4 bases, and 9 bases lay between the germline ends. CDR1 is MNHEY and CDR2 is SVGEGT in the germline V gene. The CDR3 coding sequence is TGTGCCAGCAGACTCGACAGCACCGGGGAGCTGTTTTTT. Protein: CASRLDSTGELFF.

The chain employs TRBV6-1 and TRBJ1-2; TRBD1 is a possible D gene (5 bases). Trimming shortened V by 5 bases and J by 3 bases, and 10 bases separated the two germline ends. Per the germline V gene, CDR1 is MNHNS and CDR2 is SASEGT. The CDR3 length is 13 residues. CDR3 in DNA: TGTGCCAGCAGTCTGACAGAGGACTATGGCTACACCTTC. Translating gives CASSLTEDYGYTF.

The chain recombines TRBV2 with TRBJ2-1; tentatively, D is TRBD2 (6 bases). This CDR3 has 14 residues. The germline gives CDR1 SNHLY, CDR2 FYNNEI. Trimming removed 6 bases from V and 8 bases from J, with 17 bases in between. For the CDR3, the DNA is TGTGCCAGCAGGCATAGGACTATTGTGTATGAGCAGTTCTTC. This gives the protein CASRHRTIVYEQFF.

This clonotype was recorded once. The genes are TRBV4-2 and TRBJ1-1, with D tentatively TRBD1 (5 bases). This CDR3 spans 14 amino acids. The germline V gene has CDR1 LGHNA and CDR2 YNFKEQ. Trimming stripped 4 bases from V and 1 base from J, with 10 bases between. The CDR3 loop is CASSRGAGNTEAFF. Here the CDR3 DNA reads TGTGCCAGCAGCCGAGGGGCAGGGAACACTGAAGCTTTCTTT.

The V gene is TRBV30, the J gene TRBJ1-2, with D perhaps TRBD1 (5 bases). Between the trimmed V and J ends, which lost 5 bases and 5 bases, there was a span of 12 bases. CDR3 length equals 12 residues. CDR1 GTSNPN and CDR2 SVGIG come from the germline V gene (reference sequence). The DNA for the CDR3 is TGTGCCTGGGGGGGTGAGGGGTATGGCTACACCTTC. Its protein product is CAWGGEGYGYTF. Filled out from reference TRBV30 and TRBJ1-2, the complete variable domain reads SQTIHQWPATLVQPVGSPLSLECTVEGTSNPNLYWYRQAAGRGLQLLFYSVGIGQISSEVPQNLSASRPQDRQFILSSKKLLLSDSGFYLCAWGGEGYGYTFGSGTRLTVV.

The rearrangement links TRBV12-3 or TRBV12-4 to TRBJ2-5, with D tentatively TRBD1 or TRBD2 (6 bases each). The V end was cut by 6 bases, the J end by 1 base, with 18 bases between. This CDR3 region has 16 residues. In DNA form, the CDR3 reads TGTGCCAGCAGAGGAGGAGGGAAAGGGGGCCAAGAGACCCAGTACTTC. Translating gives CASRGGGKGGQETQYF.

V gene TRBV19 combines with J gene TRBJ2-1; 7 nucleotides agree with TRBD2. CDR1 is LNHDA, CDR2 SQIVND, per germline (reference sequence). J gave up 7 bases and V 6 bases, and 9 bases lay outside the gene matches. The CDR3 loop spans 14 amino acids. Here the CDR3 reads CASSSLGAGNEQFF. CDR3 nucleotide sequence: TGTGCCAGTAGCTCCTTGGGAGCGGGGAATGAGCAGTTCTTC.

The rearrangement uses TRBV6-1 and TRBJ1-2; maybe TRBD1 (6 bases). The CDR3 totals 12 residues. Trimming took 6 bases from V and 3 from J, leaving 8 bases between them. CDR1 and CDR2 (germline): MNHNS, SASEGT. The CDR3 loop is CASRSGDYGYTF. The CDR3 region has the DNA TGTGCCAGCAGATCAGGGGACTATGGCTACACCTTC.

The V and J genes are TRBV7-8 and TRBJ2-5; tentative D call: TRBD1 (6 bases). Germline loops: CDR1 SGHVS, CDR2 FQNEAQ. This CDR3 comprises 15 residues. The V end lost 5 bases, the J end lost 2 bases, and 15 bases lay between the germline ends. Here the CDR3 DNA reads TGTGCCAGCAGCCAACACCAGGGGACGCAAGAGACCCAGTACTTC. Amino acid sequence: CASSQHQGTQETQYF.

The rearrangement joins TRBV7-9 to TRBJ2-6; D is uncertain. The CDR3 covers 15 residues. V shed 5 bases and J shed 0 bases, with 8 bases lying between them. Germline CDR1 is SEHNR and CDR2 is FQNEAQ (reference sequence). The CDR3 sequence: CASSRSGSGANVLTF. The CDR3 coding sequence is TGTGCCAGCAGCCGATCCGGCTCTGGGGCCAACGTCCTGACTTTC.

This sequence joins TRBV7-9 and TRBJ1-2; D unclear. The V and J ends lost 2 bases and 1 base respectively, with 11 bases between them. CDR3 length: 15 residues. CDR1 and CDR2 (germline): SEHNR, FQNEAQ (reference sequence). CDR3 in amino acids: CASSLPPPYNYGYTF. As DNA, the CDR3 is TGTGCCAGCAGCTTACCTCCGCCCTATAACTATGGCTACACCTTC.

The V gene is TRBV27, the J gene TRBJ2-2; no reliable D call. The CDR3 is made up of 14 amino acids. Trimming removed 2 bases at V and 4 bases at J, with 8 bases between. Germline V CDR1 and CDR2: MNHEY, SMNVEV (reference sequence). The CDR3: CASSLDPSTGELFF. The CDR3 coding sequence is TGTGCCAGCAGTTTAGACCCCAGCACCGGGGAGCTGTTTTTT.

The V gene is TRBV19, the J gene TRBJ1-2; D possibly corresponds to TRBD1 (6 bases). The CDR3 runs 17 residues. CDR1 LNHDA and CDR2 SQIVND come from the germline V gene (reference sequence). Trimming cost V 4 bases and J 2 bases, with 20 bases left between them. The DNA of the CDR3 is TGTGCCAGTAGTAGACTCCCCCGACAGGCGTCCAACTATGGCTACACCTTC. Translated, it gives CASSRLPRQASNYGYTF.

V and J are TRBV29-1 and TRBJ1-5; the D gene is possibly TRBD1 (6 bases). Trimming took 4 bases from V and 3 from J, leaving 10 bases between them. Germline-derived CDR1 and CDR2 are SQVTM and ANQGSEA. The CDR3 has 13 residues. CDR3 protein: CSVAGGTNQPQHF. Here the CDR3 DNA reads TGCAGCGTTGCGGGGGGCACCAATCAGCCCCAGCATTTT.

The rearrangement joins TRBV6-1 to TRBJ1-2; TRBD1 is a possible D gene (6 bases). Trimming cost V 6 bases and J 5 bases, with 16 bases left between them. The CDR3 is 14 amino acids. Germline V gives CDR1 MNHNS, CDR2 SASEGT. The CDR3 region has the DNA TGTGCCAGCAGCCCGACAGGACTTCGGTATGGCTACACCTTC. Its protein product is CASSPTGLRYGYTF.

A single count supports this clonotype. The chain joins TRBV7-2 to TRBJ2-1; TRBD2 agrees at 8 bases. The germline V gene has CDR1 SGHTA and CDR2 FQGNSA. The length of the CDR3 is 18 residues. The V gene end was trimmed by 2 bases and the J gene end by 8 bases; junction bases not matched to a gene: 17. The CDR3: CASSLYLRPRGVKDEQFF. The CDR3 DNA follows: TGTGCCAGCAGCTTATACCTCCGTCCGCGGGGGGTTAAGGATGAGCAGTTCTTC. Complete variable domain (other parts from reference TRBV7-2 and TRBJ2-1): GAGVSQSPSNKVTEKGKDVELRCDPISGHTALYWYRQSLGQGLEFLIYFQGNSAPDKSGLPSDRFSAERTGGSVSTLTIQRTQQEDSAVYLCASSLYLRPRGVKDEQFFGPGTRLTVL.

The chain is built from TRBV28 and TRBJ1-5, with 10 bases matching TRBD1. This CDR3 has 19 residues. Trimming at V came to 5 bases and at J to 0 bases, leaving 13 bases not matched to a gene. Germline V gene lookup returns CDR1 MDHEN and CDR2 SYDVKM. The CDR3 protein is CASSRSPDRGWGSNQPQHF. The CDR3 DNA is TGTGCCAGCAGTCGATCCCCGGACAGGGGGTGGGGTAGCAATCAGCCCCAGCATTTT.

The chain links TRBV25-1 to TRBJ1-6; D remains unclear. This CDR3 has 12 residues. Trimming took off 7 bases at V and 7 bases at J, with 8 bases between the two ends. Looked up from germline, CDR1 is MGHDK and CDR2 is SYGVNS. The CDR3 loop reads CASNTANSPLHF. CDR3 DNA: TGTGCCAGCAATACAGCAAATTCACCCCTCCACTTT.